This TCR beta chain was captured by sequencing in a study of blood T cells in healthy people across ages. About the study: Through template switching, about one barcoded beta molecule was captured per two T cells, as measured in model experiments.

Study results and caveats: There were more naive CD4+ cells and higher diversity in long-lived donors than in aged donors.

Donors were healthy Caucasian individuals from Russia aged roughly 6 to 90. V lost 3 bases and J lost 4; bases outside the gene matches: 18. CDR3 length: 18 amino acids. Looked up from germline, CDR1 is MNHNS and CDR2 is SASEGT. There are a few counts of this clonotype. What it binds is not known. Through a sample-barcoded 5' primer and a J-beta primer mix, a second PCR was run for roughly 6 to 11 cycles. TCRdb passed the 5' RACE reads through MiXCR, listing each CDR3 protein once. Of hundreds of thousands of distinct CDR3 sequences listed, around three fifths were seen once; the top ten hold approximately 24%.

The sample was blood. The chain uses TRBV6-1 and TRBJ2-7; TRBD2 agrees at 7 bases. This receptor was taken from a man in his forties or fifties in good health. CDR3 nucleotide sequence: TGTGCCAGCAGTGATGGGCAGCGAGCGGGACTGCGCAGATACGAGCAGTACTTC. Protein product: CASSDGQRAGLRRYEQYF.